This TCR beta chain was sequenced during a study of T cell changes during pregnancy in multiple sclerosis. Germline CDR1 reads MNHEY; CDR2 reads SVGAGI. This CDR3 comprises 16 residues. Trimming left V 0 bases short and J 6 bases short, with 14 bases between. Assay used: immunoSEQ multiplex PCR; TCRdb lists only in-frame clones, some missing. The sample contains tens of thousands of clones, around 92% of which appear only once. Sequencing used CD8+ T cells from peripheral blood mononuclear cells, obtained in the second trimester of pregnancy. This clonotype was obtained from a female donor with multiple sclerosis, enrolled in a pregnancy study. The chain couples TRBV6-5 to TRBJ2-2; D may be TRBD1 (6 bases). CDR3 nucleotides: TGTGCCAGCAGTTACTCAGGGCAGGGGTTTGCCGGGGAGCTGTTTTTT. This gives the protein CASSYSGQGFAGELFF.